Below are 20 T cell receptor beta chains sequenced from a single sample in a study of blood T cell repertoires in COVID-19. Clones were sequenced by immunoSEQ multiplex PCR, and TCRdb holds only the in-frame ones, with some missing. There are tens of thousands of clones in the sample; roughly 82% occur only once, and more than 5% lies in the top ten. Input material: peripheral blood. The source is a human donor in a cohort sampled during active COVID-19.

The chain recombines TRBV19 with TRBJ2-1; no reliable D call. CDR3 length: 13 residues. Trimming pared 3 bases from V and 9 bases from J, leaving 12 bases between. Germline loops: CDR1 LNHDA, CDR2 SQIVND (reference sequence). DNA for the CDR3: TGTGCCAGTAGTATCGTGCCCCCTAGTGAGCAGTTCTTC. Protein product: CASSIVPPSEQFF.

V is TRBV30 and J is TRBJ2-3; D perhaps matches TRBD2 (5 bases). The CDR3 is made up of 13 amino acids. The V gene lost 4 bases and the J gene lost 3 bases, with 11 bases spanning the gap. CDR1 and CDR2 (germline): GTSNPN, SVGIG (reference sequence). CDR3 bases: TGTGCCTGGAACTATGGGGAGACAGATACGCAGTATTTT. It specifies CAWNYGETDTQYF. The whole variable domain, remainder taken from reference TRBV30 and TRBJ2-3, is SQTIHQWPATLVQPVGSPLSLECTVEGTSNPNLYWYRQAAGRGLQLLFYSVGIGQISSEVPQNLSASRPQDRQFILSSKKLLLSDSGFYLCAWNYGETDTQYFGPGTRLTVL.

This sequence joins TRBV25-1 and TRBJ1-4; D ambiguous. This CDR3 has 17 amino acids. Germline loops: CDR1 MGHDK, CDR2 SYGVNS. The V end was cut by 2 bases, the J end by 0 bases, with 13 bases between. Here the CDR3 reads CASSEVSGFATNEKLFF. The CDR3 nucleotides read TGTGCCAGCAGTGAAGTATCGGGGTTCGCAACTAATGAAAAACTGTTTTTT.

The CDR3 DNA reads as TGCGCCAGCAGCTCTGCTACGGCGTGGGGTTCGGGGATAACTGAAGCTTTCTTT. This encodes CASSSATAWGSGITEAFF. V gene TRBV5-1 combines with J gene TRBJ1-1; no firm D call. The CDR3 is 18 amino acids. Germline V gene lookup returns CDR1 SGHRS and CDR2 YFSETQ. V lost 3 bases and J lost 5, with 26 bases in between.

The chain couples TRBV6-5 to TRBJ2-5, with D possibly matching TRBD2 (5 bases). V gave up 6 bases and J gave up 5 bases, with 19 bases separating them. Germline CDR1 is MNHEY and CDR2 is SVGAGI. This CDR3 comprises 15 residues. The CDR3 here is CASRTRRTPGETQYF. The CDR3 coding sequence is TGTGCCAGCAGAACAAGGAGGACGCCTGGGGAGACCCAGTACTTC.

V usage is TRBV5-1 and J usage is TRBJ1-1; a weak D match, TRBD1 (5 bases). Trimming shortened V by 0 bases and J by 1 base, and 7 bases separated the two germline ends. This CDR3 is 14 amino acids long. Germline CDR1 SGHRS, CDR2 YFSETQ. The CDR3 DNA reads TGCGCCAGCAGCTTGGCCAGGGCGAACACTGAAGCTTTCTTT. It specifies CASSLARANTEAFF.

The rearrangement uses TRBV7-8 and TRBJ2-7; possibly TRBD2 for D (6 bases). This CDR3 contains 15 residues. Germline CDR1 SGHVS, CDR2 FQNEAQ. V dropped 3 bases and J dropped 4 bases, with 16 bases sitting between them. The CDR3 DNA follows: TGTGCCAGCAGCTTTGGCGGTTTAGCGGTATACGAGCAGTACTTC. It specifies CASSFGGLAVYEQYF. Drawing the rest from reference TRBV7-8 and TRBJ2-7, the complete variable domain is GAGVSQSPRYKVAKRGQDVALRCDPISGHVSLFWYQQALGQGPEFLTYFQNEAQLDKSGLPSDRFFAERPEGSVSTLKIQRTQQEDSAVYLCASSFGGLAVYEQYFGPGTRLTVT.

Only a few counts were recorded for this clone. The V gene is TRBV28, the J gene TRBJ1-3, with 8 bases lining up with TRBD1. Germline lookup yields CDR1 MDHEN and CDR2 SYDVKM. V gave up 10 bases and J gave up 0 bases; unmatched junction bases: 2. The CDR3 consists of 13 residues. In DNA, the CDR3 is TGTGCCACAACAGGGGGCTCTGGAAACACCATATATTTT. This translates into CATTGGSGNTIYF.

This sequence joins TRBV6-1 and TRBJ2-3, with a weak D call TRBD1 (6 bases). CDR3 length equals 11 residues. Deletions cut 2 bases from V and 12 bases from J, with 9 bases between. The germline gives CDR1 MNHNS, CDR2 SASEGT. In nucleotides, the CDR3 is TGTGCCAGCAGTGAAAGGGACATCCAGTATTTT. As protein: CASSERDIQYF.

The chain has TRBV5-1 and TRBJ2-7; maybe TRBD1 (6 bases). Between the trimmed V and J ends, which lost 0 bases and 6 bases, there was a span of 13 bases. Germline assignment: CDR1 SGHRS and CDR2 YFSETQ. The CDR3 is made up of 14 amino acids. In DNA form, the CDR3 reads TGCGCCAGCAGCTTGGACAGGGTAGAGGGCGAGCAGTACTTC. Protein product: CASSLDRVEGEQYF.

The chain has TRBV7-2 and TRBJ1-1, with a weak D call TRBD1 (5 bases). Trimming left V 5 bases short and J 6 bases short, with 19 bases between. From germline, CDR1 is SGHTA and CDR2 FQGNSA. CDR3 size: 15 residues. CDR3 sequence reads: CASSPNGGARSEAFF. Here the CDR3 DNA reads TGTGCCAGCAGCCCAAACGGGGGAGCAAGGTCTGAAGCTTTCTTT.

The chain carries TRBV27 and TRBJ2-3, with D unclear. V was pared by 4 bases and J by 1 base, with 9 bases between. The CDR3 contains 14 residues. Germline loops: CDR1 MNHEY, CDR2 SMNVEV (reference sequence). Here the CDR3 reads CASSSLFGTDTQYF. In nucleotides, the CDR3 is TGTGCCAGCAGTTCCCTCTTTGGCACAGATACGCAGTATTTT.

This chain uses TRBV7-2 with TRBJ2-3; 7 bases agree with TRBD1. After removal of 5 bases from V and 4 bases from J, the junction contained 12 bases not matched to a gene. This CDR3 is 16 amino acids long. The germline gives CDR1 SGHTA, CDR2 FQGNSA. The CDR3 region is CASSQKWGQTPDTQYF. CDR3 in DNA: TGTGCCAGCAGCCAAAAGTGGGGACAGACTCCAGATACGCAGTATTTT.

The chain recombines TRBV19 with TRBJ2-7; 9 nucleotides agree with TRBD2. V shed 5 bases, J shed 6 bases, and the junction held 5 bases outside the gene matches. The CDR3 sequence is 13 residues long. The V gene's germline CDR1 is LNHDA and CDR2 SQIVND (reference sequence). CDR3: CASSESGGIEQYF. CDR3 bases: TGTGCCAGTAGTGAGAGCGGGGGGATCGAGCAGTACTTC.

The chain joins TRBV14 to TRBJ2-3; D possibly corresponds to TRBD2 (6 bases). The CDR3 consists of 16 residues. Trimming took off 5 bases at V and 0 bases at J, with 15 bases between the two ends. The germline V gene encodes CDR1 SGHDN and CDR2 FVKESK. The CDR3 DNA reads TGTGCCAGCAGCTTGGAGGGGAGGATTAGCACAGATACGCAGTATTTT. This encodes CASSLEGRISTDTQYF.

This sequence joins TRBV27 and TRBJ1-6, with 8 bases aligning to TRBD1. The CDR3 loop spans 16 amino acids. CDR1 and CDR2 from the germline V gene are MNHEY and SMNVEV (reference sequence). J lost 7 bases, V lost 6 bases, and 11 bases had no gene match. This CDR3 is CASRDQGAFWNSPLHF. In nucleotides, the CDR3 is TGTGCCAGCAGAGATCAGGGGGCTTTTTGGAATTCACCCCTCCACTTT.

The chain employs TRBV5-1 and TRBJ2-7; no reliable D call. Germline CDR1 SGHRS, CDR2 YFSETQ. The CDR3 runs to 14 residues. Trimming removed 0 bases at V and 0 bases at J, with 7 bases between. CDR3 residues: CASSLVSFSYEQYF. The CDR3 nucleotides are TGCGCCAGCAGCTTGGTTAGTTTCTCCTACGAGCAGTACTTC.

This clone was found once. The rearrangement uses TRBV11-2 and TRBJ2-2; 7 nucleotides match TRBD1. With 1 base clipped from V and 5 bases from J, the junction kept 4 bases outside the gene matches. The germline V gene encodes CDR1 SGHAT and CDR2 FQNNGV. The length of the CDR3 is 15 residues. The chain's CDR3 is CASSLGTGVTGELFF. The DNA of the CDR3 is TGTGCCAGCAGCTTAGGCACAGGGGTTACCGGGGAGCTGTTTTTT.

J is TRBJ1-1 and V is TRBV6-2 or TRBV6-3; 7 nucleotides line up with TRBD1. The trim removed 6 bases at V and 1 base at J, leaving 11 bases unmatched. From germline, CDR1 is MNHEY and CDR2 SVGEGT. The CDR3 totals 16 residues. CDR3 sequence reads: CASSRHLTGTNTEAFF. The CDR3 DNA reads as TGTGCCAGCAGCCGCCACTTGACAGGGACGAACACTGAAGCTTTCTTT.

V gene TRBV19 combines with J gene TRBJ1-1; TRBD1 is a possible D gene (6 bases). The CDR3 spans 15 residues. With 5 bases removed from V and 1 base from J, the gap between germline ends came to 14 bases. The V gene's germline CDR1 is LNHDA and CDR2 SQIVND (reference sequence). In nucleotides, the CDR3 is TGTGCCAGTAGTGCCTTTCCGGGACAGAACACTGAAGCTTTCTTT. This translates into CASSAFPGQNTEAFF.